The 27 T cell receptor beta chains listed next were all sequenced from one sample in a study of PD-L1 blockade in urothelial cancer. This table comes from immunoSEQ multiplex PCR, and its TCRdb copy is limited to in-frame clones, with some not included. The sample shows 85,000 to 90,000 clones, 70% to 90% of them seen only once. This sample's time point: pretreatment peripheral blood. The source material was PBMCs, sampled around atezolizumab (anti-PD-L1) treatment. Receptors were obtained from a man in his sixties with urothelial cancer.

The V and J genes are TRBV28 and TRBJ2-1; no definite D call. Trimming stripped 0 bases from V and 0 bases from J, with 3 bases between. This CDR3 comprises 14 residues. Germline-derived CDR1 and CDR2 are MDHEN and SYDVKM. CDR3 DNA sequence: TGTGCCAGCAGTTTATGGAGCTCCTACAATGAGCAGTTCTTC. It codes for CASSLWSSYNEQFF.

This chain uses TRBV4-2 with TRBJ2-7; 7 bases fit TRBD1. V was clipped by 0 bases and J by 3 bases; unmatched bases: 2. Germline CDR1 reads LGHNA; CDR2 reads YNFKEQ. The CDR3 contains 14 residues. The DNA of the CDR3 is TGTGCCAGCAGCCAAGAACAGGGGAGCTACGAGCAGTACTTC. Translation: CASSQEQGSYEQYF.

In its sample, this clone was seen once. The chain couples TRBV30 to TRBJ2-1, with TRBD2 matching over 8 bases. V was pared by 0 bases and J by 5 bases, with 3 bases of the junction left unmatched. CDR3 length: 14 residues. Germline values: CDR1 GTSNPN, CDR2 SVGIG (reference sequence). The CDR3 DNA reads TGTGCCTGGAGTGTAACGGGAGGGAACAATGAGCAGTTCTTC. This gives the protein CAWSVTGGNNEQFF.

CDR3 sequence reads: CASSALTGAVVAFF. In DNA form, the CDR3 reads TGTGCCAGCAGTGCCTTGACAGGGGCGGTCGTAGCTTTCTTT. The genes are TRBV6-1 and TRBJ1-1, with 8 bases identical to TRBD1. J gave up 10 bases and V 4 bases, and 11 bases lay outside the gene matches. The CDR3 sequence is 14 residues long. CDR1 MNHNS and CDR2 SASEGT come from the germline V gene.

The rearrangement uses TRBV28 and TRBJ2-7; D might be TRBD2 (6 bases). The V and J ends lost 3 bases and 6 bases respectively, with 18 bases between them. Germline CDR1 is MDHEN and CDR2 is SYDVKM. There are 15 residues in the CDR3. The CDR3 nucleotides read TGTGCCAGCAGTTTCGGCGGGACGGCCCCCGGCGAGCAGTACTTC. It encodes CASSFGGTAPGEQYF.

V usage is TRBV19 and J usage is TRBJ1-2; D possibly corresponds to TRBD1 (5 bases). The CDR3 consists of 14 residues. Trimming pared 0 bases from V and 6 bases from J, leaving 11 bases between. Germline-derived CDR1 and CDR2 are LNHDA and SQIVND (reference sequence). CDR3 sequence: CASSIDLGVHGYTF. CDR3 bases: TGTGCCAGTAGTATAGATCTAGGGGTTCATGGCTACACCTTC.

The chain couples TRBV2 to TRBJ1-5; TRBD1 might be the D (6 bases). Trimming removed 4 bases at V and 1 base at J, with 11 bases between. From germline, CDR1 is SNHLY and CDR2 FYNNEI. CDR3 length equals 15 residues. The CDR3 DNA follows: TGTGCCAGCAGTGGAGAGGGGGGGAGCAATCAGCCCCAGCATTTT. Encoded protein: CASSGEGGSNQPQHF.

V is TRBV13 and J is TRBJ2-5; 13 bases fit TRBD2. Looked up from germline, CDR1 is PRHDT and CDR2 is FYEKMQ (reference sequence). Trimming at V came to 3 bases and at J to 3 bases, leaving 4 bases not matched to a gene. This CDR3 has 16 residues. The CDR3 DNA reads as TGTGCCAGCAGCTTCGGGACTAGCGGGATTGAAGAGACCCAGTACTTC. Translating it yields CASSFGTSGIEETQYF.

This clone appeared a few times. The V gene is TRBV30, the J gene TRBJ2-7, with D maybe TRBD1 (5 bases). The germline CDR1 and CDR2 sequences are GTSNPN and SVGIG (reference sequence). The V gene lost 4 bases and the J gene lost 3 bases, with 10 bases spanning the gap. The CDR3 is made up of 12 amino acids. As DNA, the CDR3 is TGTGCCTGGACTGAAAGGGGCTACGAGCAGTACTTC. It encodes CAWTERGYEQYF.

This clone was observed a single time. The V and J genes are TRBV19 and TRBJ2-3; the D gene is possibly TRBD1 (5 bases). Germline CDR1 reads LNHDA; CDR2 reads SQIVND (reference sequence). Trimming took off 5 bases at V and 0 bases at J, with 12 bases between the two ends. The CDR3 runs 15 residues. The CDR3 sequence: CASSWATVSTDTQYF. The DNA of the CDR3 is TGTGCCAGTAGTTGGGCGACAGTTAGCACAGATACGCAGTATTTT. The full variable domain, completed using reference TRBV19 and TRBJ2-3, is DGGITQSPKYLFRKEGQNVTLSCEQNLNHDAMYWYRQDPGQGLRLIYYSQIVNDFQKGDIAEGYSVSREKKESFPLTVTSAQKNPTAFYLCASSWATVSTDTQYFGPGTRLTVL.

This chain links TRBV7-9 with TRBJ1-1; 9 positions agree with TRBD1. V lost 5 bases, J lost 1 base, and 8 bases stayed unmatched. Per germline, CDR1 SEHNR and CDR2 FQNEAQ (reference sequence). The CDR3 is 16 residues long. In DNA form, the CDR3 reads TGTGCCAGCAGCGAAATACCGGGACAGGGGAACACTGAAGCTTTCTTT. It codes for CASSEIPGQGNTEAFF.

The rearrangement links TRBV7-8 to TRBJ2-3; 7 nucleotides agree with TRBD2. J lost 5 bases, V lost 2 bases, and 10 bases had no gene match. This CDR3 is built from 16 residues. Germline CDR1 and CDR2: SGHVS and FQNEAQ. The CDR3 DNA sequence: TGTGCCAGCAGCTTACCGCGGCGGGGCGGGGGAGATACGCAGTATTTT. Translation: CASSLPRRGGGDTQYF.

The gene calls are TRBV20-1 and TRBJ1-2; D not certain. CDR3 length: 11 residues. Germline CDR1 is DFQATT and CDR2 is SNEGSKA (reference sequence). V lost 3 bases to trimming and J lost 8 bases, with 10 bases between them. The CDR3 loop is CSARSLGGYTF. DNA of the CDR3: TGCAGTGCTAGGTCATTGGGCGGCTACACCTTC.

The chain joins TRBV19 to TRBJ1-2; 11 bases map to TRBD1. This CDR3 contains 17 residues. J lost 5 bases, V lost 5 bases, and 13 bases had no gene match. Germline-derived CDR1 and CDR2 are LNHDA and SQIVND (reference sequence). The CDR3 DNA follows: TGTGCCAGTAGTTCCGGCCACGGACAGGGGGCGAGGTATGGCTACACCTTC. This codes for CASSSGHGQGARYGYTF. The full variable domain, completed using reference TRBV19 and TRBJ1-2, is DGGITQSPKYLFRKEGQNVTLSCEQNLNHDAMYWYRQDPGQGLRLIYYSQIVNDFQKGDIAEGYSVSREKKESFPLTVTSAQKNPTAFYLCASSSGHGQGARYGYTFGSGTRLTVV.

This clone was detected only once. This chain connects TRBV6-5 to TRBJ1-3; D perhaps matches TRBD1 (5 bases). The CDR3 sequence is 14 residues long. From germline, CDR1 is MNHEY and CDR2 SVGAGI. V was cut by 2 bases and J by 8 bases, with 13 bases left in between. The CDR3 protein is CASSYGWGVDTIYF. The CDR3 DNA is TGTGCCAGCAGTTACGGGTGGGGCGTGGACACCATATATTTT.

The gene calls are TRBV6-4 and TRBJ1-1, with 7 nucleotides matching TRBD1. The germline V gene encodes CDR1 MRHNA and CDR2 SNTAGT. The J segment lost 7 bases and the V segment lost 4 bases, leaving 9 bases of the junction unmatched. The CDR3 sequence is 14 residues long. The CDR3 coding sequence is TGTGCCAGCAGTGTCCAACTCGGGACAGATGAAGCTTTCTTT. It encodes CASSVQLGTDEAFF.

The chain combines TRBV11-2 with TRBJ1-1; 8 bases line up with TRBD1. The germline V gene encodes CDR1 SGHAT and CDR2 FQNNGV. The CDR3 spans 14 residues. After removal of 5 bases from V and 1 base from J, the junction contained 3 bases not matched to a gene. The CDR3 spells CASSQGTGNTEAFF. The CDR3 nucleotides read TGTGCCAGCAGCCAAGGGACAGGGAACACTGAAGCTTTCTTT. The variable domain in full, completed from reference TRBV11-2 and TRBJ1-1, reads EAGVAQSPRYKIIEKRQSVAFWCNPISGHATLYWYQQILGQGPKLLIQFQNNGVVDDSQLPKDRFSAERLKGVDSTLKIQPAKLEDSAVYLCASSQGTGNTEAFFGQGTRLTVV.

The CDR3 nucleotides read TGCGCCAGCAGTGAGTCTGGAGGCGCCACTGAAGCTTTCTTT. Protein: CASSESGGATEAFF. The V and J genes are TRBV10-1 and TRBJ1-1; no definite D call. This CDR3 has 14 residues. Trimming took off 0 bases at V and 4 bases at J, with 9 bases between the two ends. Germline loops: CDR1 WNHNN, CDR2 SYGVQD (reference sequence).

The rearrangement links TRBV6-1 to TRBJ1-1; 8 bases map to TRBD1. The CDR3 covers 14 residues. Losses at the gene ends were 2 bases for V and 11 bases for J; bases not matched to a gene: 10. CDR1 MNHNS and CDR2 SASEGT come from the germline V gene. DNA of the CDR3: TGTGCCAGCAGTGAATATGGGGACAGGTTGCTGGCTTTCTTT. This codes for CASSEYGDRLLAFF.

This clone is a singleton in its sample. The V gene is TRBV19, the J gene TRBJ2-6; D is possibly TRBD1 (5 bases). Germline V gene sequence: CDR1 LNHDA, CDR2 SQIVND (reference sequence). Trimming pared 6 bases from V and 2 bases from J, leaving 11 bases between. The CDR3 totals 15 residues. The CDR3 region is CASSPTDPGANVLTF. The CDR3 DNA is TGTGCCAGTAGCCCGACAGATCCTGGGGCCAACGTCCTGACTTTC.

This rearrangement joins TRBV11-2 to TRBJ1-1; D gene unclear. This CDR3 is 13 amino acids long. Per germline, CDR1 SGHAT and CDR2 FQNNGV. V was clipped by 1 base and J by 7 bases, with 10 bases between them. This CDR3 is CASSLVGRGEAFF. DNA of the CDR3: TGTGCCAGCAGCTTAGTCGGACGGGGTGAAGCTTTCTTT.

The chain joins TRBV27 to TRBJ1-2; 10 bases line up with TRBD1. Looked up from germline, CDR1 is MNHEY and CDR2 is SMNVEV (reference sequence). V trimming: 5 bases; J trimming: 4 bases; junction bases outside the gene matches: 7. There are 15 residues in the CDR3. The CDR3 DNA reads as TGTGCCAGCAGTCCGACAGGGGGCTCGACCTATGGCTACACCTTC. It encodes CASSPTGGSTYGYTF.

The V gene is TRBV28, the J gene TRBJ2-7; 8 bases are shared with TRBD1. The CDR3 is 15 residues long. With V trimmed by 5 bases and J by 0 bases, 6 bases remained unmatched. Germline loops: CDR1 MDHEN, CDR2 SYDVKM. CDR3 region: CASSLVDRASYEQYF. For the CDR3, the DNA is TGTGCCAGCAGTCTTGTGGACAGGGCCTCCTACGAGCAGTACTTC.

A remark on this clone: A read error may account for a junction end that differs from germline. V usage is TRBV10-3 and J usage is TRBJ2-1; tentatively, D is TRBD1 (5 bases). Germline V lookup: CDR1 ENHRY, CDR2 SYGVKD. CDR3 length: 14 amino acids. CDR3 sequence (DNA): TGTGCCATCAGTACACAGGCCTCCGACAATGAGCAGTTCTTC. Its translation is CAISTQASDNEQFF.

The chain combines TRBV10-2 with TRBJ2-7, with a weak D call TRBD2 (5 bases). The CDR3 length is 17 residues. Germline V lookup: CDR1 WSHSY, CDR2 SAAADI. Trimming left V 7 bases short and J 2 bases short, with 24 bases between. CDR3 nucleotide sequence: TGCGCCAGCACTTGGCTGGTTACGGGGAGTAGTACCTACGAGCAGTACTTC. Translating it yields CASTWLVTGSSTYEQYF.

This chain links TRBV5-1 with TRBJ2-7, with TRBD1 identical over 8 bases. The J segment lost 3 bases and the V segment lost 4 bases, leaving 18 bases of the junction unmatched. This CDR3 has 18 amino acids. Germline-derived CDR1 and CDR2 are SGHRS and YFSETQ. Written as DNA, the CDR3 is TGCGCCAGCAGCCCCTTCGGCCCCCAGGACAGGGTGAGCTACGAGCAGTACTTC. This translates into CASSPFGPQDRVSYEQYF. Drawing the rest from reference TRBV5-1 and TRBJ2-7, the complete variable domain is KAGVTQTPRYLIKTRGQQVTLSCSPISGHRSVSWYQQTPGQGLQFLFEYFSETQRNKGNFPGRFSGRQFSNSRSEMNVSTLELGDSALYLCASSPFGPQDRVSYEQYFGPGTRLTVT.

V and J are TRBV6-5 and TRBJ1-2, with 9 positions matching TRBD1. V shed 6 bases and J 8 bases; nucleotides not matched to a gene: 4. Looked up from germline, CDR1 is MNHEY and CDR2 is SVGAGI. CDR3 size: 12 residues. The CDR3 sequence is CASRLDRGGYTF. CDR3 coding DNA: TGTGCCAGCAGACTGGACAGGGGCGGCTACACCTTC.